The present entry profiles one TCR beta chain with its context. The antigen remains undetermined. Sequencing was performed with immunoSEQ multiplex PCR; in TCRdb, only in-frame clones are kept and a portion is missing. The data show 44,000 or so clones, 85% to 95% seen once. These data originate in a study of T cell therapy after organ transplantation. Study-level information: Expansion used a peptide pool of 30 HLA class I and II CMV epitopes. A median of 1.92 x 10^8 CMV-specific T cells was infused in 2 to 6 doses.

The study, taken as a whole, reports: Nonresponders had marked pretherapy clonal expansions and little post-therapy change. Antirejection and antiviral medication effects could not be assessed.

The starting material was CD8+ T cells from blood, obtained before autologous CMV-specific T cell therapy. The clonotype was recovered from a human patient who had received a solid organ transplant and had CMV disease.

The CDR3 bases are TGTGCCAGCAGCTTAGAGTCGACAGCTAACTATGGCTACACCTTC. Translation: CASSLESTANYGYTF. The genes are TRBV7-6 and TRBJ1-2, with D perhaps matching TRBD1 (5 bases). This CDR3 comprises 15 residues. Per germline, CDR1 SGHVS and CDR2 FNYEAQ. V was cut by 1 base and J by 0 bases, with 9 bases left in between.